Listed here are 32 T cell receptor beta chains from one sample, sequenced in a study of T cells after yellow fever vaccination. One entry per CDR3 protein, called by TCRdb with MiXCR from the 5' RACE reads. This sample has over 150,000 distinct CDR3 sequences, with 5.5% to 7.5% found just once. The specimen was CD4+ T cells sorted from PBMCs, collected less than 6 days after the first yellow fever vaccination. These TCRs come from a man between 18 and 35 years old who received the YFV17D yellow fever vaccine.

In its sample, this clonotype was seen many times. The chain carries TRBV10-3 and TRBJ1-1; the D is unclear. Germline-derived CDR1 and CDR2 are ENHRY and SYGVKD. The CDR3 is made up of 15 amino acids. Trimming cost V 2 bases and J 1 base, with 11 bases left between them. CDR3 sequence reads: CAISERGSRNTEAFF. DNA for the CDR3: TGTGCCATCAGTGAGCGAGGCAGTAGGAACACTGAAGCTTTCTTT.

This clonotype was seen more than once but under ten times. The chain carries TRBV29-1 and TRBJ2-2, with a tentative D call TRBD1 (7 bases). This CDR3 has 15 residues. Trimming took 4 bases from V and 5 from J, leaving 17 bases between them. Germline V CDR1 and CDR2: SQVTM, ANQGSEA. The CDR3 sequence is CSVVGGGGRTGELFF. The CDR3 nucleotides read TGCAGCGTTGTCGGTGGAGGGGGCAGAACCGGGGAGCTGTTTTTT.

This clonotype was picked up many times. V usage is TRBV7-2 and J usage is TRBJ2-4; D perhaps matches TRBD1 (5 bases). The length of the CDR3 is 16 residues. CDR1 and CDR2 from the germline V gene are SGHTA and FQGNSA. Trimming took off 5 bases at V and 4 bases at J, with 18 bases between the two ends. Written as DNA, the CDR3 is TGTGCCAGCAGCCCAGATCAGGGTTTCCCTAAAAACATTCAGTACTTC. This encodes CASSPDQGFPKNIQYF. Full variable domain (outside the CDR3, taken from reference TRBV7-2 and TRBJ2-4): GAGVSQSPSNKVTEKGKDVELRCDPISGHTALYWYRQSLGQGLEFLIYFQGNSAPDKSGLPSDRFSAERTGGSVSTLTIQRTQQEDSAVYLCASSPDQGFPKNIQYFGAGTRLSVL.

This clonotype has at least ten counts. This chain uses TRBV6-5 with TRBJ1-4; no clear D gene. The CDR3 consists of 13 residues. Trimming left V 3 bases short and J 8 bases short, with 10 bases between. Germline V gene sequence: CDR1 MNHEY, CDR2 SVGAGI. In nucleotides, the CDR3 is TGTGCCAGCAGTTATCGGGAAGGCGAAAAACTGTTTTTT. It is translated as CASSYREGEKLFF.

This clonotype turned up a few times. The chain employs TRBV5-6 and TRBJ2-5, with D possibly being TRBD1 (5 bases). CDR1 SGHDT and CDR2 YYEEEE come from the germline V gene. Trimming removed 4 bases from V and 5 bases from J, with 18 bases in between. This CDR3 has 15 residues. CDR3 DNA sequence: TGTGCCAGCAGCCGCAGGGTGGCTAGATGGGAGACCCAGTACTTC. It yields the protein CASSRRVARWETQYF.

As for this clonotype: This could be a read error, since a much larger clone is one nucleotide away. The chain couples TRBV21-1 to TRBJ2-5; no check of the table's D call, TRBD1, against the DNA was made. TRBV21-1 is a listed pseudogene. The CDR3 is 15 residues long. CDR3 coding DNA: TGTGCCAGCAGCCAGGAGGCAGGGGTGTGGGAGACCCAGTACTTC. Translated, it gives CASSQEAGVWETQYF.

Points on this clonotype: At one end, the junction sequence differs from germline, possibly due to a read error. CDR3 DNA: TGCGCCAGCAGTTTGGGGGCCTTGGGAGCAGATACGCAGTATTTT. Translated: CASSLGALGADTQYF. This chain uses TRBV5-1 with TRBJ2-3; tentative D call: TRBD1 (6 bases). The CDR3 covers 15 residues. The germline CDR1 and CDR2 sequences are SGHRS and YFSETQ.

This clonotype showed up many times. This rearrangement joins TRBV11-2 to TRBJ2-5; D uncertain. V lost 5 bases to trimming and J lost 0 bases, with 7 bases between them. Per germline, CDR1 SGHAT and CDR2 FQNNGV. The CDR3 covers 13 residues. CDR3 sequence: CASSTDNQETQYF. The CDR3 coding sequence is TGTGCCAGCAGCACCGACAACCAAGAGACCCAGTACTTC.

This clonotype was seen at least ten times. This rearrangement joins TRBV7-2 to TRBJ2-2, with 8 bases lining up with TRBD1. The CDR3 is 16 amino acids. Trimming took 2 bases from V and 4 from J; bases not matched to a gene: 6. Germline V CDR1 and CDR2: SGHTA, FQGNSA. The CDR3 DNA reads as TGTGCCAGCAGCTTACTTGGGACAGGTGGCACCGGGGAGCTGTTTTTT. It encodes CASSLLGTGGTGELFF.

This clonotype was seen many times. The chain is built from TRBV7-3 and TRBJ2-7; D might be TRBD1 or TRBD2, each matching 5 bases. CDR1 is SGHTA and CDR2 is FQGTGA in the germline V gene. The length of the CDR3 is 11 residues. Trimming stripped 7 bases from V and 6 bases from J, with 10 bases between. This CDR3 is CASTTGPEQYV. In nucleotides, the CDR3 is TGTGCCAGCACGACGGGGCCCGAGCAGTACGTC.

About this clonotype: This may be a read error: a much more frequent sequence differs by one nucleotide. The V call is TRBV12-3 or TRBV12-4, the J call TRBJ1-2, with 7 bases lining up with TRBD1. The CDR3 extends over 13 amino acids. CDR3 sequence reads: CSSSGQDSYGYTF. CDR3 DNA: TGTTCCAGCAGCGGACAGGACAGCTATGGCTACACCTTC.

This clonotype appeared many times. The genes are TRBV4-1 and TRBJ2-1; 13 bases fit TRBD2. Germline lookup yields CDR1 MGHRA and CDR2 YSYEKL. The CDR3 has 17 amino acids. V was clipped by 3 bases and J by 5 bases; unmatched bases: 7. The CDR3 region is CASSQLTSGGLDNEQFF. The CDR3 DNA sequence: TGCGCCAGCAGCCAGCTGACTAGCGGGGGGCTGGACAATGAGCAGTTCTTC.

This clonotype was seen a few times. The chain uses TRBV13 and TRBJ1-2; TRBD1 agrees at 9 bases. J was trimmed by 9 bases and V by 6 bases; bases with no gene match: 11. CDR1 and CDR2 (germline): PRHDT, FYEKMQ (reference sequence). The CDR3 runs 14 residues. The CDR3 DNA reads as TGTGCCAGCAGATCAACAGGGGGCGAACTCCGCTACACCTTC. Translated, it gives CASRSTGGELRYTF.

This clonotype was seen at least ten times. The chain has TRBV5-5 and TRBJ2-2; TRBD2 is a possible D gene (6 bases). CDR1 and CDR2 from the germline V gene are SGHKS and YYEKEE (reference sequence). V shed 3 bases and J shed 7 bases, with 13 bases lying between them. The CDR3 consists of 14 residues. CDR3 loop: CASSSLASIGELFF. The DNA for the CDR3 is TGTGCCAGCAGCTCCCTAGCGTCTATCGGGGAGCTGTTTTTT.

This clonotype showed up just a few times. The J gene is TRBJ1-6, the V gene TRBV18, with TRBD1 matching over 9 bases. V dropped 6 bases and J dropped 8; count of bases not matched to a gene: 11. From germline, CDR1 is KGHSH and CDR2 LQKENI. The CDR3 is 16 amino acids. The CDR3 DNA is TGTGCCAGCTCCCCAATGTCCGGGACAGGGTATTCACCCCTCCACTTT. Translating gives CASSPMSGTGYSPLHF.

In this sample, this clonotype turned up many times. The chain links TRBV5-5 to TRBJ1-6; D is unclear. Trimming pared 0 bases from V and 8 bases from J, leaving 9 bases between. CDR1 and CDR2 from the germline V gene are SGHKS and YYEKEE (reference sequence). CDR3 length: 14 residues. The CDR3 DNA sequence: TGTGCCAGCAGCTTGGGCACCACGTATTCACCCCTCCACTTT. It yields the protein CASSLGTTYSPLHF. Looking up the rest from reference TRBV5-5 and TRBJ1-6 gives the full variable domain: DAGVTQSPTHLIKTRGQQVTLRCSPISGHKSVSWYQQVLGQGPQFIFQYYEKEERGRGNFPDRFSARQFPNYSSELNVNALLLGDSALYLCASSLGTTYSPLHFGNGTRLTVT.

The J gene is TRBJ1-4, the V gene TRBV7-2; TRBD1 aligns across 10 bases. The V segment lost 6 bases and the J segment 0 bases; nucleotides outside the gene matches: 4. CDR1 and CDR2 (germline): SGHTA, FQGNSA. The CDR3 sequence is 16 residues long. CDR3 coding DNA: TGTGCCAGCAGGAGGGACAGGGGTGCAACTAATGAAAAACTGTTTTTT. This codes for CASRRDRGATNEKLFF.

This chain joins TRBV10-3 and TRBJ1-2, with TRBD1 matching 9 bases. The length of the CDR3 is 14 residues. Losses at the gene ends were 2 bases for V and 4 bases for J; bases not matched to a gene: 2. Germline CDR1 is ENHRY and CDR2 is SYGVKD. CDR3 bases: TGTGCCATCAGTGAGACAGGGGGCGGCTATGGCTACACCTTC. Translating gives CAISETGGGYGYTF.

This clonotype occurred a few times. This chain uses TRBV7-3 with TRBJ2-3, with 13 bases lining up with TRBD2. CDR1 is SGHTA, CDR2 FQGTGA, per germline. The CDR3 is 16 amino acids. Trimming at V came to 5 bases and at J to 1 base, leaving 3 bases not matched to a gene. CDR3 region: CASSIGLAGGTDTQYF. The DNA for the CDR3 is TGTGCCAGCAGCATCGGACTAGCGGGGGGCACAGATACGCAGTATTTT.

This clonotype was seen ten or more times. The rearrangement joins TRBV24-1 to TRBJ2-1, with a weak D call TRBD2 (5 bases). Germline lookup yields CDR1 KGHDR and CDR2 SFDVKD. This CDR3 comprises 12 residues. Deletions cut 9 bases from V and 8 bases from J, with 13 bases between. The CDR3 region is CATPGVEDEQFF. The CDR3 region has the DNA TGTGCCACCCCTGGGGTGGAGGATGAGCAGTTCTTC.

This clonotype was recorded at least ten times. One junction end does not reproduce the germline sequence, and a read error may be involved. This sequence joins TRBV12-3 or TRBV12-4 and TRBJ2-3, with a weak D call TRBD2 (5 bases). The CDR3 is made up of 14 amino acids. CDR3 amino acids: CASSLGLAADTQYF. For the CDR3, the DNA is TGTGCCAGCAGCTTAGGGCTAGCAGCAGATACGCAGTATTTT.

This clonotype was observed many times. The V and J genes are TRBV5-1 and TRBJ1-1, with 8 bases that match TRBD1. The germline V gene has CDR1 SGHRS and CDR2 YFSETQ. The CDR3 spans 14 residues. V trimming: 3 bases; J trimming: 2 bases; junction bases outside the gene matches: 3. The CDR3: CASSSDRGNTEAFF. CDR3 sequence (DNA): TGCGCCAGCAGCTCCGACAGGGGAAACACTGAAGCTTTCTTT. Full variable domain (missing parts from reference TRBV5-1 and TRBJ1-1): KAGVTQTPRYLIKTRGQQVTLSCSPISGHRSVSWYQQTPGQGLQFLFEYFSETQRNKGNFPGRFSGRQFSNSRSEMNVSTLELGDSALYLCASSSDRGNTEAFFGQGTRLTVV.

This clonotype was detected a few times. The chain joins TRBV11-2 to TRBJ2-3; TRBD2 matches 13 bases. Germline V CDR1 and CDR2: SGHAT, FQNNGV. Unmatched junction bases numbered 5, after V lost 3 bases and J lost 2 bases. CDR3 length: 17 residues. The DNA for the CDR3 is TGTGCCAGCAGCTTCCCGGGACTAGCGGGGATCACAGATACGCAGTATTTT. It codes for CASSFPGLAGITDTQYF.

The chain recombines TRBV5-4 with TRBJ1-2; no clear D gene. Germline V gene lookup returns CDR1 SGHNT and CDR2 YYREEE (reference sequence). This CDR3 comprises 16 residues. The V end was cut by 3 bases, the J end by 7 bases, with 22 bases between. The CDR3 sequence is CASSSEVGREGAGYTF. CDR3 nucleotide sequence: TGTGCCAGCAGCTCGGAGGTAGGCAGAGAGGGTGCTGGCTACACCTTC.

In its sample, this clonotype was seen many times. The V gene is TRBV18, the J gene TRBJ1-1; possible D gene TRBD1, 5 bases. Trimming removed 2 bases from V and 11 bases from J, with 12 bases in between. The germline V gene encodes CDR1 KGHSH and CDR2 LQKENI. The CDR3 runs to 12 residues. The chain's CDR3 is CASSPIGDLAFF. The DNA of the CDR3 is TGTGCCAGCTCACCAATAGGGGATCTTGCTTTCTTT. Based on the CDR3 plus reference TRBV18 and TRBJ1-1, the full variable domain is NAGVMQNPRHLVRRRGQEARLRCSPMKGHSHVYWYRQLPEEGLKFMVYLQKENIIDESGMPKERFSAEFPKEGPSILRIQQVVRGDSAAYFCASSPIGDLAFFGQGTRLTVV.

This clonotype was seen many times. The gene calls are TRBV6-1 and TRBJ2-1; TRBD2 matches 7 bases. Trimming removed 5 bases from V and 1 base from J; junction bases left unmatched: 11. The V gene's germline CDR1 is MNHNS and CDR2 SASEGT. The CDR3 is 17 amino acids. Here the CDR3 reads CASSQTWGGRSYNEQFF. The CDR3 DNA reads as TGTGCCAGCAGTCAAACGTGGGGGGGGAGATCCTACAATGAGCAGTTCTTC.

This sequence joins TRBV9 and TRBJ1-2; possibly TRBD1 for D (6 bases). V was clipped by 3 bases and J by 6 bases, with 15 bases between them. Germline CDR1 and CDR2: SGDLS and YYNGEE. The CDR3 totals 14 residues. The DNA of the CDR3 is TGTGCCAGCAGCGGCATGAATGGGGGCGATGGCTACACCTTC. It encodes CASSGMNGGDGYTF.

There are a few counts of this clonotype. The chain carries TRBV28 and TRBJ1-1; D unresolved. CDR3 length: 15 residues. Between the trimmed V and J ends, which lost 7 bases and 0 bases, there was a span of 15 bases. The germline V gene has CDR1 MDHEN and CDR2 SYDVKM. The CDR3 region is CASKDASGMNTEAFF. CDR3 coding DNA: TGTGCCAGCAAGGACGCCTCGGGGATGAACACTGAAGCTTTCTTT.

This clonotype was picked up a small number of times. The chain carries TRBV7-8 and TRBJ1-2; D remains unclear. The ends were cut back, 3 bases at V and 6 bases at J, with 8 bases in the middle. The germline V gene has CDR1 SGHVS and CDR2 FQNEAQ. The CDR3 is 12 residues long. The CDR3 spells CASSFTGNGYTF. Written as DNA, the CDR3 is TGTGCCAGCAGCTTTACGGGGAATGGCTACACCTTC.

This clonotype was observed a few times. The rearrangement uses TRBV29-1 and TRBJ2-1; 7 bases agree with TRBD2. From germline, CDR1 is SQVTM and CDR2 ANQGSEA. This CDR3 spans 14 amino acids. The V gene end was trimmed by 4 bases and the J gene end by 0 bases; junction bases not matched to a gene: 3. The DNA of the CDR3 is TGCAGCGTTGGTCTAGCGGTCTCCTACAATGAGCAGTTCTTC. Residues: CSVGLAVSYNEQFF.

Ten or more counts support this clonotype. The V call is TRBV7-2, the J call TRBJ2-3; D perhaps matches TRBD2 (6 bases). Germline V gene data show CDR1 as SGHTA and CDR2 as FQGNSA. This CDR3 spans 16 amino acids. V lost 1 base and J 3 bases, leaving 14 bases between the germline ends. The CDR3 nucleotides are TGTGCCAGCAGCTTAGGAGAACTAGCCGGGACAGATACGCAGTATTTT. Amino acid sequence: CASSLGELAGTDTQYF.

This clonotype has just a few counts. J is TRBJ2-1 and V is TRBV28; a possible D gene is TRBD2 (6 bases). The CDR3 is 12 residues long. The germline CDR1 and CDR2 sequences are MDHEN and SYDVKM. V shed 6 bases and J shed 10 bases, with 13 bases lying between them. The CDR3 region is CASSRARGEQFF. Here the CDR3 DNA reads TGTGCCAGCAGCCGGGCCCGGGGGGAGCAGTTCTTC. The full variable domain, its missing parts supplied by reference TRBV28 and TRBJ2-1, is DVKVTQSSRYLVKRTGEKVFLECVQDMDHENMFWYRQDPGLGLRLIYFSYDVKMKEKGDIPEGYSVSREKKERFSLILESASTNQTSMYLCASSRARGEQFFGPGTRLTVL.